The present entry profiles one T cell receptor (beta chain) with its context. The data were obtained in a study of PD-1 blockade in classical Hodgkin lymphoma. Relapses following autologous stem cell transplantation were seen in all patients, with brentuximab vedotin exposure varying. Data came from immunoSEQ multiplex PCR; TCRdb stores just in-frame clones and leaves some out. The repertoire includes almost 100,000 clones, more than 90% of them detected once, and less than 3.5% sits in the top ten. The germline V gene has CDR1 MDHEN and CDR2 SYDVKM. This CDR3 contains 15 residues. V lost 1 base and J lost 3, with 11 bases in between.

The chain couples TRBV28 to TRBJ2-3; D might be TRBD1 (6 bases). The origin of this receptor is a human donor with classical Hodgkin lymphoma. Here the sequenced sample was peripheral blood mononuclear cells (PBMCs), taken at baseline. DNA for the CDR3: TGTGCCAGCAGTTTATTCAGGGGTAATACAGATACGCAGTATTTT. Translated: CASSLFRGNTDTQYF. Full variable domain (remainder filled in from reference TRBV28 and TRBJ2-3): DVKVTQSSRYLVKRTGEKVFLECVQDMDHENMFWYRQDPGLGLRLIYFSYDVKMKEKGDIPEGYSVSREKKERFSLILESASTNQTSMYLCASSLFRGNTDTQYFGPGTRLTVL.